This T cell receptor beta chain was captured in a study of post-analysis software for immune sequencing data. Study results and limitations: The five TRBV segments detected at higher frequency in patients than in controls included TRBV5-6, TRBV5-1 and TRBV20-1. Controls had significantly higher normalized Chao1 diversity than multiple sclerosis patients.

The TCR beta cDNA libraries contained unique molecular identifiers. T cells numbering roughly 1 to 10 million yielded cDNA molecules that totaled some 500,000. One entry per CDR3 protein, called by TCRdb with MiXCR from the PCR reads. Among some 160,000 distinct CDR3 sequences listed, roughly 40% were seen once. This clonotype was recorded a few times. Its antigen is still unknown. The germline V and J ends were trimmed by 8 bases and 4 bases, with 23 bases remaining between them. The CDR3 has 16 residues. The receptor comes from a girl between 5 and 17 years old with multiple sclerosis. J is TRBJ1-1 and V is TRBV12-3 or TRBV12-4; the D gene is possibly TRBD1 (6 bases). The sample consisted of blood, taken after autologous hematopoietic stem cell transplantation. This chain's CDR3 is CASPLNRGRVGTEAFF. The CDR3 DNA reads TGTGCCAGCCCTCTCAATCGGGGGCGGGTAGGCACTGAAGCTTTCTTT.